Sequencing of this TCR beta chain was carried out in a study of blood T cell repertoires in COVID-19. Across the whole study: The study drew acute and convalescent COVID-19 samples from the United States, Italy and Spain.

V shed 7 bases and J shed 4 bases, with 16 bases lying between them. From germline, CDR1 is MDHEN and CDR2 SYDVKM. This CDR3 has 14 residues. Authors' processing steps: Reference gene primer amplification in the assay estimated nucleated cell counts. The protocol was immunoSEQ multiplex PCR, while the TCRdb copy is restricted to in-frame clones and leaves out a portion. The V and J calls and the clone size are those of that table, but D and trimming were determined from the DNA. The data contain about 110,000 clones, approximately 80% of them seen just once; the ten biggest clones take up 4% to 4.5%.

Specimen: peripheral blood. V usage is TRBV28 and J usage is TRBJ2-5, with D perhaps TRBD1 (6 bases). The sequence was obtained from a woman in her 70s with acute or convalescent COVID-19. DNA for the CDR3: TGTGCCAGCATGACGGGACATCAAGCAGAGACCCAGTACTTC. Its protein is CASMTGHQAETQYF.